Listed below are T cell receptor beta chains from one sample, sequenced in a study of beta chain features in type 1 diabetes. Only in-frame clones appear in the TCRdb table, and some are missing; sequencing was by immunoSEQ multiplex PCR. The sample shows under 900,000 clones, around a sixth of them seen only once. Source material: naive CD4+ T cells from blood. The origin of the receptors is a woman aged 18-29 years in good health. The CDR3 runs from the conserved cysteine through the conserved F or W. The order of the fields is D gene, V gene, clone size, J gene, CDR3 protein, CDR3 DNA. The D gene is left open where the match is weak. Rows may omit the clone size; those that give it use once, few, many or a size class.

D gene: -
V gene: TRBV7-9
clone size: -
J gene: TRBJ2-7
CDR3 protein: CASSLQSSYEQYF
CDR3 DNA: TGTGCCAGCAGCTTACAGAGCTCCTACGAGCAGTACTTC

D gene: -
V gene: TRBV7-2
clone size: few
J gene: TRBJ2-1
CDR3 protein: CASGSAYFLSSYNEQFF
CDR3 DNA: TGTGCCAGCGGAAGCGCCTATTTTCTAAGCTCCTACAATGAGCAGTTCTTC

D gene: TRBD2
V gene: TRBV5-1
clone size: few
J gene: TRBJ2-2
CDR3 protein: CASSLGLASNTGELFF
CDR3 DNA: TGCGCCAGCAGTTTAGGACTAGCGTCGAACACCGGGGAGCTGTTTTTT

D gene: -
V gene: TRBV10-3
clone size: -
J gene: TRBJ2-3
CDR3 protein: CAIMGEPLGDTQYF
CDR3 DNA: TGTGCCATCATGGGGGAGCCATTGGGGGATACGCAGTATTTT

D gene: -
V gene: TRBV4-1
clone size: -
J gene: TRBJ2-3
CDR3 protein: CASSQPSPDTQYF
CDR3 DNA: TGCGCCAGCAGCCAACCAAGTCCAGATACGCAGTATTTT

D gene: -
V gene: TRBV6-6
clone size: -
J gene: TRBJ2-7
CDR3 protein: CASSQTNYEQYF
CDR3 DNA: TGTGCCAGCAGTCAAACTAACTACGAGCAGTACTTC

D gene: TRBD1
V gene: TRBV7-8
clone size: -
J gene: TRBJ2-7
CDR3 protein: CASSSIGPGQRYEQYF
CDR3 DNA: TGTGCCAGCAGCTCTATAGGGCCGGGACAGCGATACGAGCAGTACTTC

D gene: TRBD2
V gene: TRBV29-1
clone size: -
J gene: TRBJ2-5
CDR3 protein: CSVRVGSSGSAETQYF
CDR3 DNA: TGCAGCGTTCGGGTGGGGTCTAGCGGGAGTGCAGAGACCCAGTACTTC

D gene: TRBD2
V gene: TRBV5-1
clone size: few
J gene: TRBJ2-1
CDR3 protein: CASSPRLAGDNEQFF
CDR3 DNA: TGCGCCAGCAGTCCGAGACTAGCGGGAGACAATGAGCAGTTCTTC

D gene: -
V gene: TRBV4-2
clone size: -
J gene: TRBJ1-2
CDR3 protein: CASSQPAGGYTF
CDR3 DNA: TGTGCCAGCAGCCAACCGGCGGGGGGCTACACCTTC

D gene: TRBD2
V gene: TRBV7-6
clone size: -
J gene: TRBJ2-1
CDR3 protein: CASSSLLRTSSNEQFF
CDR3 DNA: TGTGCCAGCAGCTCCCTGTTACGGACTAGTAGCAATGAGCAGTTCTTC

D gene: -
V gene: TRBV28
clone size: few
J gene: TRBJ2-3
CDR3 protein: CASSSDIGADTQYF
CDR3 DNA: TGTGCCAGCAGTTCCGATATAGGGGCAGATACGCAGTATTTT

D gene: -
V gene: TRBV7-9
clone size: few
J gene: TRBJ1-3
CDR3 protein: CASSLSSGNTIYF
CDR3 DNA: TGTGCCAGCAGTCTGAGCTCTGGAAACACCATATATTTT

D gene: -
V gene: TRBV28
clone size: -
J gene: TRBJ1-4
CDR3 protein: CASSFRGRDEKLFF
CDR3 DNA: TGTGCCAGCAGTTTCCGGGGGCGGGATGAAAAACTGTTTTTT

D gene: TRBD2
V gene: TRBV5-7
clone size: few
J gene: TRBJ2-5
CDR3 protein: CASSLSGRGQETQYF
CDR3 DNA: TGTGCCAGCAGCTTAAGCGGGAGGGGCCAAGAGACCCAGTACTTC

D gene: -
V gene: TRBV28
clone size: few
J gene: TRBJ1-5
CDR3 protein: CAIGRGQPQHF
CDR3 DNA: TGTGCCATCGGACGGGGTCAGCCCCAGCATTTT

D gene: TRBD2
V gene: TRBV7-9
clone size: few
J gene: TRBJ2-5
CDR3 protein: CASSLLGTSAETQYF
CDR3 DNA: TGTGCCAGCAGCTTACTTGGGACTAGCGCCGAGACCCAGTACTTC

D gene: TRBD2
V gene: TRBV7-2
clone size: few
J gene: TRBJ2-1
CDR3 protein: CASSSRLAGNNEQFF
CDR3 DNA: TGTGCCAGCAGCTCGCGGCTAGCGGGGAACAATGAGCAGTTCTTC

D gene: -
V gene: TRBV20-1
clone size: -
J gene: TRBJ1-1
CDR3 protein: CSASLYTEAFF
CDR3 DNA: TGCAGTGCTAGTTTGTACACTGAAGCTTTCTTT

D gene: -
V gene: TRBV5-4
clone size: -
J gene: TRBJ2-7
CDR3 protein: CASSYAEGEQYF
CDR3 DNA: TGTGCCAGCAGCTATGCGGAAGGCGAGCAGTACTTC

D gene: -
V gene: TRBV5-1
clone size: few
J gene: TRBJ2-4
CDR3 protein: CASSGPGTKNIQYF
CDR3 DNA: TGCGCCAGCAGCGGTCCCGGAACCAAAAACATTCAGTACTTC

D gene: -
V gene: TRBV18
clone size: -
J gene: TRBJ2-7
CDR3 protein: CASSRGVTSSYEQYF
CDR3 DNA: TGTGCCAGCTCACGGGGCGTAACAAGCTCCTACGAGCAGTACTTC

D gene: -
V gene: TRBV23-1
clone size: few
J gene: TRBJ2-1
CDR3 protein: CASSQPPGNEQFF
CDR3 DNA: TGCGCCAGCAGTCAACCACCAGGGAATGAGCAGTTCTTC

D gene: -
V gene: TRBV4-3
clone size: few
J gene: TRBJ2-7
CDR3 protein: CASSQEMGAPYEQYF
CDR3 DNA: TGCGCCAGCAGCCAAGAGATGGGGGCGCCGTACGAGCAGTACTTC

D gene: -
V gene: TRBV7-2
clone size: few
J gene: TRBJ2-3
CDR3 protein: CASSLDASRSTDTQYF
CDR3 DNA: TGTGCCAGCAGCTTAGACGCTAGCAGAAGCACAGATACGCAGTATTTT

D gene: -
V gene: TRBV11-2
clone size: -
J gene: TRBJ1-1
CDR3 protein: CASSLQGPRTEAFF
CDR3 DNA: TGTGCCAGCAGCTTACAGGGCCCGAGGACTGAAGCTTTCTTT

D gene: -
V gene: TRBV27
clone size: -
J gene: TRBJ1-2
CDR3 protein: CASSSQGLNGYTF
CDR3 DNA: TGTGCCAGCAGTTCACAGGGTCTGAACGGCTACACCTTC

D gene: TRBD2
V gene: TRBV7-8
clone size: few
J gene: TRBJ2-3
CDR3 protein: CASSKTSLGTQYF
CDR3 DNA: TGTGCCAGCAGCAAGACTAGCCTGGGTACGCAGTATTTT

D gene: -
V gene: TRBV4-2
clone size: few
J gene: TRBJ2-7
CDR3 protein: CASSQHPSYEQYF
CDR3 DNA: TGTGCCAGCAGCCAACATCCCTCCTACGAGCAGTACTTC

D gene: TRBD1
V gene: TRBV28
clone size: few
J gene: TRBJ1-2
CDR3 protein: CASSRDPNRGDYTF
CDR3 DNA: TGTGCCAGCAGCAGAGATCCTAACAGGGGGGACTACACCTTC

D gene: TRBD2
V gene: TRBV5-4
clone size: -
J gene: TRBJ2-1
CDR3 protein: CASSSSGTAPYNEQFF
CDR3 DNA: TGTGCCAGCAGTTCGAGCGGGACCGCACCCTACAATGAGCAGTTCTTC

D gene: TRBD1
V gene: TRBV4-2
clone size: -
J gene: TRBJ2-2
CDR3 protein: CASSQVVTGTGELFF
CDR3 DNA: TGTGCCAGCAGCCAAGTTGTGACAGGGACCGGGGAGCTGTTTTTT

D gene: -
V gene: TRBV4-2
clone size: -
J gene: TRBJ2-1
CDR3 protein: CASSQEGLAGSYNEQFF
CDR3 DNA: TGTGCCAGCAGCCAAGAAGGGCTAGCTGGCTCCTACAATGAGCAGTTCTTC

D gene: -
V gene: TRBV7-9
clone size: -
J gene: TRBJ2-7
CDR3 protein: CASSLTGSDYEQYF
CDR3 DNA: TGTGCCAGCAGCCTAACGGGATCCGACTACGAGCAGTACTTC

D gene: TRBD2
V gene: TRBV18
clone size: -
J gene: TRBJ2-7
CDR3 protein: CASSHTTSGYPYEQYF
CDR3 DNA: TGTGCCAGCTCACACACTACTAGCGGGTACCCCTACGAGCAGTACTTC

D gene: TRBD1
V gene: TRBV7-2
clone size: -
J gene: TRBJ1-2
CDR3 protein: CASSLPSGTGHEGSYGYTF
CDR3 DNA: TGTGCCAGCAGTTTGCCGTCCGGGACAGGACACGAGGGATCTTATGGCTACACCTTC

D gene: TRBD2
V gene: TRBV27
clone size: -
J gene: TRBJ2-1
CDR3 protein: CASSHSGRTSYNEQFF
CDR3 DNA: TGTGCCAGCAGCCATAGCGGGAGGACTTCCTACAATGAGCAGTTCTTC

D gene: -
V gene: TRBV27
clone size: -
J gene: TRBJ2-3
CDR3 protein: CASSLTRGFNADTQYF
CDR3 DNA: TGTGCCAGCAGCTTAACTAGGGGCTTTAACGCAGATACGCAGTATTTT

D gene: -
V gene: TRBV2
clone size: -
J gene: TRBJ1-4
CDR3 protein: CASSEWGNEKLFF
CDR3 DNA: TGTGCCAGCAGTGAATGGGGTAATGAAAAACTGTTTTTT

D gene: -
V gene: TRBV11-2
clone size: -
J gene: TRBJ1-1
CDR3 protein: CASSPDRANTEAFF
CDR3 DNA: TGTGCCAGCAGCCCGGACAGAGCGAACACTGAAGCTTTCTTT

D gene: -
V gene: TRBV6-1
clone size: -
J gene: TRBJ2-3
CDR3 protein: CASSLTTDTQYF
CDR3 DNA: TGTGCCAGCAGTTTGACCACAGATACGCAGTATTTT

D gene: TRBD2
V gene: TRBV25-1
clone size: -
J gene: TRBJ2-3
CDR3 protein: CASSVSGSTGTQYF
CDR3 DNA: TGTGCCAGCAGTGTTAGCGGGAGTACTGGAACGCAGTATTTT

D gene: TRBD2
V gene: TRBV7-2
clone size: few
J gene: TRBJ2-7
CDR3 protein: CASSFSGMAGGEQYF
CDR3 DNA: TGTGCCAGCAGCTTTAGCGGGATGGCCGGGGGCGAGCAGTACTTC

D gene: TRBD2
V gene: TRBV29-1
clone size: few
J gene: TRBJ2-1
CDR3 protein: CSVEDYRTSGIYNEQFF
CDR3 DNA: TGCAGCGTTGAAGACTATAGGACTAGCGGGATTTACAATGAGCAGTTCTTC

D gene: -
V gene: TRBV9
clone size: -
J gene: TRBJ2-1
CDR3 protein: CASSVDHYNEQFF
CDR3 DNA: TGTGCCAGCAGCGTAGACCACTACAATGAGCAGTTCTTC

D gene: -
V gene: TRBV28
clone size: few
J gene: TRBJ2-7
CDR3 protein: CASTRAPSYEQYF
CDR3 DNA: TGTGCCAGCACACGGGCCCCTTCCTACGAGCAGTACTTC

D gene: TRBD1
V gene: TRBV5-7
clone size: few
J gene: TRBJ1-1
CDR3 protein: CARSLRGYFDTEAFF
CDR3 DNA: TGTGCCAGAAGCCTCAGGGGGTACTTCGACACTGAAGCTTTCTTT

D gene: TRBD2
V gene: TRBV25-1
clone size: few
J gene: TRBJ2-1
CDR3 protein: CASSLAGGGNEQFF
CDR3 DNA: TGTGCCAGCTCACTAGCGGGAGGGGGTAATGAGCAGTTCTTC

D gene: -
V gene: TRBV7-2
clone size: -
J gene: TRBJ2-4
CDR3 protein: CASSWGEGLAKNIQYF
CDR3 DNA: TGTGCCAGCAGCTGGGGAGAGGGGCTAGCCAAAAACATTCAGTACTTC

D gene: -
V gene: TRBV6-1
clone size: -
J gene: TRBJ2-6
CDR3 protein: CASSEGGSGANVLTF
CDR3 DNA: TGTGCCAGCAGTGAAGGGGGATCTGGGGCCAACGTCCTGACTTTC

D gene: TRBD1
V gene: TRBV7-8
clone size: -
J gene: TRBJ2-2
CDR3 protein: CASRQGYTGELFF
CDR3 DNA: TGTGCCAGCAGACAGGGGTATACCGGGGAGCTGTTTTTT